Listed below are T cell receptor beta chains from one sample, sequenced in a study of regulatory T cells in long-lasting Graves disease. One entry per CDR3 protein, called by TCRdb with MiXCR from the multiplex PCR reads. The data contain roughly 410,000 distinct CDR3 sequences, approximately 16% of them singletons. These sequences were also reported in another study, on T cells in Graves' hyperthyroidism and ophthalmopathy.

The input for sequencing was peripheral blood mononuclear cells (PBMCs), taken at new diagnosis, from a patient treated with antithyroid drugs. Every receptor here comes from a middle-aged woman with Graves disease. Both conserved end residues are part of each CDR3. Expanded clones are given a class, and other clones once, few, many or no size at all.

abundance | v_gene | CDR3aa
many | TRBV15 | CATSSLPWSMVSYNEQFF
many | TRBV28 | CASSPIPTGAFF
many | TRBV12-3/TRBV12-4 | CATGSNQPQHF
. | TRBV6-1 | CASSEADPSWGRPNEQFF
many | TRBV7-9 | CASSQLAGGPDTQYF
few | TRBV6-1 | CASRPGLAGVQNIQYF
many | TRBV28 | CASSFGPVLAVAKNIQYF
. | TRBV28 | CASSWTGSNEQYF
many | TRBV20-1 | CSARDSRNTEAFF
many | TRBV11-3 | CASSFSQGDIYEQYF
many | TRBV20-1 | CSARPGETQYF
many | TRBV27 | CASSFSGTNTEAFF
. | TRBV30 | CAWGQGANQPQHF
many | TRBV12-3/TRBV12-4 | CASSFWGGAGDTQYF
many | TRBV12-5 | CASGLVLGDRVFVGEETQYF
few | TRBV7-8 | CASSPTSGRWRFETQYF
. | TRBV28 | CASRTGGGTQPQHF
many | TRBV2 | CASRGGRMTDTQYF
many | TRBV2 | CASRTRQLSEAFF
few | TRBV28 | CASRAAPRLGYGYTF
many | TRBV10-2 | CASRGGRSNTGELFF
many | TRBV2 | CASSSGRAFEQFF
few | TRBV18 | CTSSLRPPSSYNEQFF
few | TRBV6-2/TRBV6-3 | CATRTSSSNEQFF
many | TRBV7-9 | CASSPSSGSTETQYF
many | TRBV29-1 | CSVKAGLADYEQYF
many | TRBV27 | CASSFVHEQYF
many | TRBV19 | CASSPERARAGEKLFF
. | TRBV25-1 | CASRPAGGVYEQYF
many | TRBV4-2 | CASSQRPTGSSYEQYF
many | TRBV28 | CASSTTGLAKQFF
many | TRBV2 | CASSAQGANTGELFF
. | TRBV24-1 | CATSDTGTGHYNEQYF